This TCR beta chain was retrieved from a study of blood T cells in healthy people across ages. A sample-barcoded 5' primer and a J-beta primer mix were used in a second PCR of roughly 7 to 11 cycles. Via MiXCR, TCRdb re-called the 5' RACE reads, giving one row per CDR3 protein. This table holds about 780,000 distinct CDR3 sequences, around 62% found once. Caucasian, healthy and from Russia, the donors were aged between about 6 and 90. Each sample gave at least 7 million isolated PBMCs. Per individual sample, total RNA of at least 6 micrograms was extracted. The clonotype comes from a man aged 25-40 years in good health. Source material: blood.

CDR3 sequence (DNA): TGTGCCTTTACTAGCGGGGGGTTTGAGACAGATACGCAGTATTTT. The encoded protein is CAFTSGGFETDTQYF. The chain joins TRBV30 to TRBJ2-3, with 12 bases fitting TRBD2. Germline trimming cut 7 bases from V and 3 bases from J; bases unmatched to any gene: 8. CDR3 length: 15 residues. Germline V lookup: CDR1 GTSNPN, CDR2 SVGIG (reference sequence). Full variable domain (missing parts from reference TRBV30 and TRBJ2-3): SQTIHQWPATLVQPVGSPLSLECTVEGTSNPNLYWYRQAAGRGLQLLFYSVGIGQISSEVPQNLSASRPQDRQFILSSKKLLLSDSGFYLCAFTSGGFETDTQYFGPGTRLTVL.